This T cell receptor beta chain was captured by sequencing in a study of control samples from healthy donors and cancer patients. Germline lookup yields CDR1 SSHAT and CDR2 FNYEAQ (reference sequence). The CDR3 is 16 residues long. Profiled with immunoSEQ multiplex PCR; TCRdb holds only in-frame clones, not every one. In the table there are roughly 370,000 clones, 90% of which are singletons. The table lists this clone with a few counts. A read error may produce the germline difference seen at one junction end. The sample consisted of PBMCs. This TCR was sampled from a man in his forties with head and neck cancer. The V and J genes are TRBV7-7 and TRBJ2-1; perhaps TRBD1 as D (6 bases). The CDR3 here is CASSSAGVRAYNEQFF. The CDR3 DNA is TGTGCTAGCAGCTCGGCAGGGGTCCGGGCCTACAATGAGCAGTTCTTC.